Sequencing of this T cell receptor beta chain was carried out in a study of graft-versus-host responses after intestinal transplantation. Study in general: The study gave all recipients anti-thymocyte globulin induction, then tacrolimus and steroids for approximately 3 years. Study conclusions and caveats: Recipient marrow showed GvH clones, some seen first in ileum or blood.

The germline V gene has CDR1 MNHEY and CDR2 SVGAGI. This CDR3 region has 14 residues. V gave up 6 bases and J gave up 1 base, with 13 bases separating them. Notes on this clone: As yet, its antigen is unknown.

Here immunoSEQ multiplex PCR was the method, and the copy in TCRdb shows in-frame clones only, minus some. The sample has about 120,000 clones, around 93% seen once; the top ten hold approximately 0.11%. The input for sequencing was unstimulated CD4+ T cells sorted from spleen or lymph node cells, taken before intestinal transplant. V is TRBV6-5 and J is TRBJ2-7; D unclear. This clonotype was sampled from a human donor who received an intestinal transplant. The CDR3 bases are TGTGCCAGCAGCCCAACGTCCCAATCCTACGAGCAGTACTTC. It encodes CASSPTSQSYEQYF.